The TCR beta chain under discussion was sequenced for a study of blood T cell repertoires in COVID-19. Sequencing used immunoSEQ multiplex PCR; TCRdb keeps in-frame clones, though not all of them. The profile shows 200,000 to 250,000 clones, around 90% of them singletons. The CDR3 runs to 18 residues. This rearrangement joins TRBV1 to TRBJ2-5; the table's D call of TRBD2 was not tested on the DNA. TRBV1 has pseudogene status. The sample consisted of PBMCs or T cells enriched from blood (not recorded which). This sequence was found in a woman in her 30s who had recovered from COVID-19. This CDR3 reads CTSSRVQRGSPPQETQYF. DNA for the CDR3: TGCACCAGCAGCCGAGTTCAGCGGGGGTCACCTCCCCAAGAGACCCAGTACTTC.